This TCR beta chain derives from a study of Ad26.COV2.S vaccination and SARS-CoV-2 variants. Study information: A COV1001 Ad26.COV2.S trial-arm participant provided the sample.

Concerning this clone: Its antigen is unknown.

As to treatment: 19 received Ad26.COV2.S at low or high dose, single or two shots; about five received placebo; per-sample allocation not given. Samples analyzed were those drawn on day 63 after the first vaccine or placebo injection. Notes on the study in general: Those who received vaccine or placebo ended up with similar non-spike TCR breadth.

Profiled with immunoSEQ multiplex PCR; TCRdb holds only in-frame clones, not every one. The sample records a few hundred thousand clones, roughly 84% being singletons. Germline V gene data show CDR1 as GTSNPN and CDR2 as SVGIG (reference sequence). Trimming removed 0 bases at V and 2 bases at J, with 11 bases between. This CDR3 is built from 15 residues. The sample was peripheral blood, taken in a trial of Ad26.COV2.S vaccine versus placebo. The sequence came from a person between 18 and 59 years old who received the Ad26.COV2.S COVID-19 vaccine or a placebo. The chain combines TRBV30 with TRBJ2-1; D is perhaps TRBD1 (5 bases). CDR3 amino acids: CAWSVRQGAYNEQFF. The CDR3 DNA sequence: TGTGCCTGGAGTGTACGGCAGGGTGCCTACAATGAGCAGTTCTTC.